Detailed here is one T cell receptor beta chain. The repertoire was sequenced with immunoSEQ multiplex PCR; TCRdb's copy has only in-frame clones and lacks some. This sample has 550,000 to 600,000 clones, with roughly 98% found just once. The data are from a study of shared clonotypes between healthy human individuals. CD45RO-negative CD8 cells positively selected for CCR7 made up the naive population, which excluded terminally differentiated effector memory CD45RA+ cells. This CDR3 is built from 14 residues. Germline lookup yields CDR1 MDHEN and CDR2 SYDVKM. Trimming pared 6 bases from V and 3 bases from J, leaving 15 bases between.

This chain uses TRBV28 with TRBJ2-7; D may be TRBD1 or TRBD2 (5 bases each). This TCR was sampled from a man aged 30 to 39 in good health. The sample taken for sequencing was naive CD8+ T cells sorted from blood. CDR3 sequence reads: CASRTGTNLYEQYF. The CDR3 region has the DNA TGTGCCAGCAGAACCGGGACCAACCTCTACGAGCAGTACTTC.